The TCR beta chain under discussion was sequenced for a study of T-cell reconstitution after alpha-beta-depleted transplantation in children. This clonotype showed up just a few times. This CDR3 is 16 amino acids long. V was trimmed by 1 base and J by 9 bases, leaving 18 bases between them. From germline, CDR1 is LGHNA and CDR2 YSLEER. For TCRbeta, the library was prepared with unique molecular identifiers. TCRdb reprocessed the PCR reads with MiXCR, giving one entry per CDR3 protein. The table records some 350,000 distinct CDR3 sequences, 10% to 13% of them present only once. Source: PBMCs from the stem cell graft donor, taken from the stem cell graft. The source is a human donor who donated a stem cell graft to a child with acute lymphoblastic leukemia. The J gene is TRBJ1-4, the V gene TRBV4-3, with D tentatively TRBD1 (6 bases). The CDR3 sequence: CASSQVPRGGQKKLFF. The CDR3 region has the DNA TGCGCCAGCAGCCAAGTCCCAAGGGGGGGGCAGAAAAAACTGTTTTTT.